This T cell receptor beta chain was recorded in a study of tumor-infiltrating lymphocytes in primary liver carcinoma. Across the whole study: Surgical resection served as treatment for the primary liver carcinoma of these patients. Spanning 30 to 69 years of age, the patients were men and women.

The germline CDR1 and CDR2 sequences are SEHNR and FQNEAQ (reference sequence). The CDR3 totals 14 residues. Trimming took off 5 bases at V and 3 bases at J, with 10 bases between the two ends. Unsorted whole blood yielded the blood RNA, and germline DNA was also extracted. Every patient had chronic HBV infection and was treatment-naive. Of note for this clonotype: Its antigen is unidentified.

The researchers produced TCR beta cDNA from 500 ng total RNA with a constant-region primer. Amplification in three nested multiplex PCR rounds with slightly modified ARM-PCR gave rise to TCR beta libraries. PCR rounds one and two used TRBV1-TRBV30 forward primers with a C-beta reverse primer for 10 cycles each. Using its own MiXCR run on the multiplex PCR reads, TCRdb lists one record per CDR3 protein. The sample yields 150,000 to 200,000 distinct CDR3 sequences, over 45% seen once. Study observations and caveats: It was in tumors, not blood, that the top-250-clone fraction was significantly higher (p = 0.039).

Input material: peripheral blood. The TCR sequence derives from a man in his forties or fifties with primary liver carcinoma and hepatitis B virus infection. The rearrangement links TRBV7-9 to TRBJ2-2; D unresolved. CDR3 sequence reads: CASSTREDTGELFF. DNA for the CDR3: TGTGCCAGCAGCACCAGAGAGGACACCGGGGAGCTGTTTTTT.